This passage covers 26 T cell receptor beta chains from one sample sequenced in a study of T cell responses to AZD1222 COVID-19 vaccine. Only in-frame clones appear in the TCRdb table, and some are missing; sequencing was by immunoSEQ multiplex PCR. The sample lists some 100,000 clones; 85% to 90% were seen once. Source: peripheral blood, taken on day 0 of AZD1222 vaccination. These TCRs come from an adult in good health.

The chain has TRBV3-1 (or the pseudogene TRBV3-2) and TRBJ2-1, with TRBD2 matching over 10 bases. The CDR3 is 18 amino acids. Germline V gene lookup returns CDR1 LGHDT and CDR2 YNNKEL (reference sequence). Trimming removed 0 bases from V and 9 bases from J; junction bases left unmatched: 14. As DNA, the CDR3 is TGTGCCAGCAGCCAAGAGGGGGCTAGCGGGAGTTTCGGGGGTGAGCAGTTCTTC. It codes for CASSQEGASGSFGGEQFF.

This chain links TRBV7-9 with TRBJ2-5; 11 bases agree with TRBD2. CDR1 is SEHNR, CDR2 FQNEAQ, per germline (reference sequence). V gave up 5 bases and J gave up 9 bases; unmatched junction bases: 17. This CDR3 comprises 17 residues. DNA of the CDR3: TGTGCCAGCAGCCCTTTAACTAGCGGGAGTCGCCATGGGCCCCAGTACTTC. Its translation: CASSPLTSGSRHGPQYF.

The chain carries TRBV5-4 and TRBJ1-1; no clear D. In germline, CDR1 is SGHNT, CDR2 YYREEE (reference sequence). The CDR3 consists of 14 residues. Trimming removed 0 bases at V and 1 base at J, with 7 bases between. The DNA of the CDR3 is TGTGCCAGCAGCTTGGCCGGAGGGAACACTGAAGCTTTCTTT. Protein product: CASSLAGGNTEAFF.

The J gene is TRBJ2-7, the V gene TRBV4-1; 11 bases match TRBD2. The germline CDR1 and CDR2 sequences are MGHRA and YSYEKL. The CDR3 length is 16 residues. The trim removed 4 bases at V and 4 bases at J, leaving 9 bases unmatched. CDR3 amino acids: CASSPLAGESAYEQYF. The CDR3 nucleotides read TGCGCCAGCAGCCCACTAGCGGGAGAATCTGCGTACGAGCAGTACTTC.

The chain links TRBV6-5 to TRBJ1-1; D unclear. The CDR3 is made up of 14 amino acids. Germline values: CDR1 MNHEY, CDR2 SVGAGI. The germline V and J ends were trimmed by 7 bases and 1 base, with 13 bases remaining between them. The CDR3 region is CASINIIGNTEAFF. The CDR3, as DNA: TGTGCCAGCATAAACATTATTGGGAACACTGAAGCTTTCTTT.

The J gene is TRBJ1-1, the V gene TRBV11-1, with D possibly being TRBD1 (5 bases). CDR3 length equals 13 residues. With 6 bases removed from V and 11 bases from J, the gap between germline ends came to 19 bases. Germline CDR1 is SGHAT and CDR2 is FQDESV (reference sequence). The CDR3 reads CASRRDPPGQAFF. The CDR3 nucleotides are TGTGCCAGCAGGCGGGACCCTCCGGGGCAGGCTTTCTTT.

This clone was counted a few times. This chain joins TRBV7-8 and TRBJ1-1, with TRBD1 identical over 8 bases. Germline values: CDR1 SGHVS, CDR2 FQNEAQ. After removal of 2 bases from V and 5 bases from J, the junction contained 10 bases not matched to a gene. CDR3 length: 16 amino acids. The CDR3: CASSLMAGGDSTEAFF. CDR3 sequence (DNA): TGTGCCAGCAGCTTAATGGCAGGGGGCGACTCGACTGAAGCTTTCTTT. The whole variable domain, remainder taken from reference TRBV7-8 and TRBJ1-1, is GAGVSQSPRYKVAKRGQDVALRCDPISGHVSLFWYQQALGQGPEFLTYFQNEAQLDKSGLPSDRFFAERPEGSVSTLKIQRTQQEDSAVYLCASSLMAGGDSTEAFFGQGTRLTVV.

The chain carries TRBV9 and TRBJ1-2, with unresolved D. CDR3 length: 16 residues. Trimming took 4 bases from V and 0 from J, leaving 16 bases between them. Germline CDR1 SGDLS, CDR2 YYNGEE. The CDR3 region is CASSHGRATTNYGYTF. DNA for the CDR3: TGTGCCAGCAGCCACGGACGGGCCACCACTAACTATGGCTACACCTTC.

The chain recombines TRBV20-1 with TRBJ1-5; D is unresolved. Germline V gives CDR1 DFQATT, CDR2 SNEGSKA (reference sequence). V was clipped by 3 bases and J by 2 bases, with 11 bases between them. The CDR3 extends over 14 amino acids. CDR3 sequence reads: CSASRRWGNQPQHF. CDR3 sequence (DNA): TGCAGTGCTAGTAGACGTTGGGGCAATCAGCCCCAGCATTTT.

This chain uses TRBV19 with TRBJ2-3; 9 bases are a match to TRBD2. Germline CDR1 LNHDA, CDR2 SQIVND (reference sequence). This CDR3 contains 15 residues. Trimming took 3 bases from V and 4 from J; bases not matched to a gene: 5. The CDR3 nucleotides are TGTGCCAGTAGTATCCCGGGACTAGCACCAGATACGCAGTATTTT. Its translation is CASSIPGLAPDTQYF.

CDR3 DNA sequence: TGTGCCAGCAGTGACAGGGCAGGCGATCAGCCCCAGCATTTT. Amino acids: CASSDRAGDQPQHF. V and J are TRBV2 and TRBJ1-5; D might be TRBD1 (5 bases). The germline V gene has CDR1 SNHLY and CDR2 FYNNEI. This CDR3 is built from 14 residues. V was pared by 3 bases and J by 5 bases, with 11 bases between.

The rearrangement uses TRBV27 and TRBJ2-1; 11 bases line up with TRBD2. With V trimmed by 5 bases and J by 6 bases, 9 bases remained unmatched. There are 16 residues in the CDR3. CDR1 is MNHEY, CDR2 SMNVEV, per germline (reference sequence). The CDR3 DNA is TGTGCCAGCAGTCAACAACTAGCGGGAGTAGGCAATGAGCAGTTCTTC. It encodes CASSQQLAGVGNEQFF.

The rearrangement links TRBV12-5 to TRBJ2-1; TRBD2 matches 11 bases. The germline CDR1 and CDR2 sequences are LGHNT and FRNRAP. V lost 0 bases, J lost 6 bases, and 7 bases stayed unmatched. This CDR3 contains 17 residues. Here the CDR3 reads CASGLVLGTSGPNEQFF. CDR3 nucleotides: TGTGCTAGTGGTTTGGTACTCGGGACTAGCGGTCCCAATGAGCAGTTCTTC. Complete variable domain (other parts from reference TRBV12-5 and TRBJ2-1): DARVTQTPRHKVTEMGQEVTMRCQPILGHNTVFWYRQTMMQGLELLAYFRNRAPLDDSGMPKDRFSAEMPDATLATLKIQPSEPRDSAVYFCASGLVLGTSGPNEQFFGPGTRLTVL.

CDR3 coding DNA: TGTGCCAGCAGCTTAGCGGCGAACACCGGGGAGCTGTTTTTT. Its protein product is CASSLAANTGELFF. The chain is built from TRBV7-2 and TRBJ2-2; D not certain. V was clipped by 0 bases and J by 0 bases, with 2 bases between them. The CDR3 totals 14 residues. Germline-derived CDR1 and CDR2 are SGHTA and FQGNSA.

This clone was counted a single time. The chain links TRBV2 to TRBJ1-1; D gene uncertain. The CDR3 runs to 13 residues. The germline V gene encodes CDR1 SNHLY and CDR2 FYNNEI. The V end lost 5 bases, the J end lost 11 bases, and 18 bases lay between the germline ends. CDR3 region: CASSRPQISVAFF. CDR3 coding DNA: TGTGCCAGCAGTCGACCGCAGATTTCGGTCGCTTTCTTT.

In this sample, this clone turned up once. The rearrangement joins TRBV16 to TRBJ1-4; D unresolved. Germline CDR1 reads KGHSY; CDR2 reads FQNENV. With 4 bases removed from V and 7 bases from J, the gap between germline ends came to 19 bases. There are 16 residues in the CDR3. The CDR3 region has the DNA TGTGCCAGCAGCCTCCTAGGTGGGGAGTACGGTGAAAAACTGTTTTTT. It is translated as CASSLLGGEYGEKLFF.

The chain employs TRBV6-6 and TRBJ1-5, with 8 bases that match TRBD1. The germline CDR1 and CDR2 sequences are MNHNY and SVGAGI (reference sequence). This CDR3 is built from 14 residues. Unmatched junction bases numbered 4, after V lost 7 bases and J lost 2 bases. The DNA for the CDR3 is TGTGCCAGCACCCAGGACAGGGGCAATCAGCCCCAGCATTTT. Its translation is CASTQDRGNQPQHF.

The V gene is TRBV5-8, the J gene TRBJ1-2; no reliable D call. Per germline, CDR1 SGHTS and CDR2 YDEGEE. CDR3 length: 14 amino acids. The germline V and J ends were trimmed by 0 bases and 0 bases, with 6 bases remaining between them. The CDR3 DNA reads TGTGCCAGCAGCTTGGGGGGAGCTAACTATGGCTACACCTTC. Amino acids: CASSLGGANYGYTF.

This CDR3 reads CASSPLTRGRNTEAFF. CDR3 bases: TGTGCCAGCAGCCCTTTAACCCGGGGGAGGAACACTGAAGCTTTCTTT. The chain joins TRBV6-2 or TRBV6-3 to TRBJ1-1; TRBD1 might be the D (5 bases). Germline CDR1 MNHEY, CDR2 SVGEGT. The CDR3 runs to 16 residues. Trimming took off 6 bases at V and 1 base at J, with 18 bases between the two ends.

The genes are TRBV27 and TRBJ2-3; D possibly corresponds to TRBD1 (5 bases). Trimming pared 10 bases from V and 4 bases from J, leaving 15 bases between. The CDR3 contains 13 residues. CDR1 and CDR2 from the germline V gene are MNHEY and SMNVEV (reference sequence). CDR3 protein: CATKPTGADTQYF. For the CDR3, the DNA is TGTGCCACCAAACCTACAGGCGCAGATACGCAGTATTTT.

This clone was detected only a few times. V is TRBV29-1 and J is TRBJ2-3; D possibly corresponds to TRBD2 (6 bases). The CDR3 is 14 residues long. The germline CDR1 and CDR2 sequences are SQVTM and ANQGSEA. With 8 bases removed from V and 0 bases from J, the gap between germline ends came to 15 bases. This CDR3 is CSLSMGLSTDTQYF. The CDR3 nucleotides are TGCAGCTTATCAATGGGACTTAGCACAGATACGCAGTATTTT.

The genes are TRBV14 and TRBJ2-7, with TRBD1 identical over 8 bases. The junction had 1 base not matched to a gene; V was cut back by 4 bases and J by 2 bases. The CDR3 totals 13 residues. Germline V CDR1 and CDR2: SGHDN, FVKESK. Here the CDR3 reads CASSPGQAYEQYF. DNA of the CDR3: TGTGCCAGCAGCCCGGGACAGGCCTACGAGCAGTACTTC.

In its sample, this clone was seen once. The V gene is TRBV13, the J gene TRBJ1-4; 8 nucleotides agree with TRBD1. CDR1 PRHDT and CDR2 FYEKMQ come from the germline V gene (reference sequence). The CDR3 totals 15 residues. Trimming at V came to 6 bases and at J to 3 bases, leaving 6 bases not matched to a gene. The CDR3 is CASSHRGGANEKLFF. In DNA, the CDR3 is TGTGCCAGCAGTCACAGGGGGGGGGCTAATGAAAAACTGTTTTTT.

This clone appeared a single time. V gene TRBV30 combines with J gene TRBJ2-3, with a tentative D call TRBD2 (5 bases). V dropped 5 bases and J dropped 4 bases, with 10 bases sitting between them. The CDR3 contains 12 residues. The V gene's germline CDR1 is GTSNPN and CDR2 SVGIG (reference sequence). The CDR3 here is CAWEPGSDTQYF. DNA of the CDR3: TGTGCCTGGGAACCGGGGTCAGATACGCAGTATTTT.

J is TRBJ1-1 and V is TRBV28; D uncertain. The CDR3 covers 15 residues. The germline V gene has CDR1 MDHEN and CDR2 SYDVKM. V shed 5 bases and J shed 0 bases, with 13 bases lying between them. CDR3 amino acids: CASSRPPDVNTEAFF. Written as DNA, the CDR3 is TGTGCCAGCAGTCGACCGCCAGATGTGAACACTGAAGCTTTCTTT.

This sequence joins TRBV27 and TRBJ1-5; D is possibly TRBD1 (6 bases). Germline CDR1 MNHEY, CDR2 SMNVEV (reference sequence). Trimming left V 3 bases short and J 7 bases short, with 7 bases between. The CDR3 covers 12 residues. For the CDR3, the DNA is TGTGCCAGCAGTTTCCAGGGGCAGCCCCAGCATTTT. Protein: CASSFQGQPQHF.